This is a list of T cell receptor beta chains from one sample in a study of T cell responses to AZD1222 COVID-19 vaccine. Clones were sequenced by immunoSEQ multiplex PCR, and TCRdb holds only the in-frame ones, with some missing. The sample has some 140,000 clones, over 90% seen once; the top ten hold about 1%. The material was peripheral blood, obtained on day 0 of AZD1222 vaccination. These receptor sequences come from an adult in good health. CDR3s include the opening cysteine and the closing phenylalanine or tryptophan. A D gene is named only where the DNA matches it firmly. The listing skips clone size in some rows; elsewhere it reads once, few, many or a size class.

TRBV19	TRBJ1-6	NA	NA	TGTGCCAGTAGAAAGGAGCAGTATAATTCACCCCTCCACTTT	CASRKEQYNSPLHF
TRBV7-2	TRBJ1-1	NA	NA	TGTGCCAGCAGCTTTGGACCAGGGAGGGTGGGAACTGAAGCTTTCTTT	CASSFGPGRVGTEAFF
TRBV5-5	TRBJ1-1	once	NA	TGTGCCAGCAGCTGGGGGGCCAACAGGGTCCTGAACACTGAAGCTTTCTTT	CASSWGANRVLNTEAFF
TRBV9	TRBJ2-1	NA	NA	TGTGCCAGCAGCGGAGCTTCCTACAATGAGCAGTTCTTC	CASSGASYNEQFF
TRBV10-2	TRBJ1-2	NA	NA	TGCGCCAGCAGTGAGGACTATTGGACTGGCTACACCTTC	CASSEDYWTGYTF
TRBV6-5	TRBJ1-5	NA	TRBD1	TGTGCCAGCAGTTACTCCGACAGGGATCAGCCCCAGCATTTT	CASSYSDRDQPQHF
TRBV25-1	TRBJ2-1	NA	NA	TGTGCCAGCAGTGAATTAAAGCCAGGGCCATACAATGAGCAGTTCTTC	CASSELKPGPYNEQFF
TRBV10-3	TRBJ2-3	NA	NA	TGTGCCATCGGCTCGCGGGCCACAGATACGCAGTATTTT	CAIGSRATDTQYF
TRBV12-3/TRBV12-4	TRBJ1-6	NA	TRBD1	TGTGCCAGCACCAGGGGGCTTAATTCACCCCTCCACTTT	CASTRGLNSPLHF
TRBV5-1	TRBJ2-3	NA	NA	TGCGCCAGCAGCTTGTCGGTAGCAGATACGCAGTATTTT	CASSLSVADTQYF
TRBV3-1/TRBV3-2	TRBJ1-3	NA	NA	TGTGCCAGCTGGGACCCGTCCGGAAACACCATATATTTT	CASWDPSGNTIYF
TRBV14	TRBJ1-2	NA	NA	TGTGCCAGCAGCCAAGAGATAGGGACTAACTATGGCTACACCTTC	CASSQEIGTNYGYTF
TRBV6-1	TRBJ1-1	NA	NA	TGTGCCAGCAGTGAAGAGAAGGGGGCTGAAGCTTTCTTT	CASSEEKGAEAFF
TRBV6-5	TRBJ1-2	NA	NA	TGTGCCAGCAGACCGACAGAGAACTATGGCTACACCTTC	CASRPTENYGYTF
TRBV2	TRBJ1-2	few	NA	TGTGCCAGCAGTGAACTGGACAGCCTTAGGGGCTACACCTTC	CASSELDSLRGYTF
TRBV19	TRBJ1-2	NA	TRBD1	TGTGCCAGTAGTCTGACAGGGGGTCAGGCAGGCTATGGCTACACCTTC	CASSLTGGQAGYGYTF
TRBV7-2	TRBJ2-5	once	TRBD2	TGTGCCAGCAGCTTCTTCGGGAGGGAGACCCAGTACTTC	CASSFFGRETQYF
TRBV18	TRBJ1-1	once	NA	TGTGCCAGCTCACCAAGTGGGGGCCCCGTGAACACTGAAGCTTTCTTT	CASSPSGGPVNTEAFF
TRBV19	TRBJ2-7	NA	TRBD2	TGTGCCAGTAGTACCTTAGCGGGGACGTGGCCGCAGTACTTC	CASSTLAGTWPQYF
TRBV11-2	TRBJ2-7	NA	TRBD1	TGTGCCAGCAGCTTAGTATTATCCGGACAGGGGGATTTCTACGAGCAGTACTTC	CASSLVLSGQGDFYEQYF
TRBV3-1/TRBV3-2	TRBJ1-3	NA	NA	TGTGCCAGCAGCCGAGACACTGGAAACACCATATATTTT	CASSRDTGNTIYF
TRBV12-3/TRBV12-4	TRBJ2-1	NA	NA	TGTGCCAGCAGTTGGGACATCAATGAGCAGTTCTTC	CASSWDINEQFF
TRBV30	TRBJ1-1	NA	NA	TGTGCCTGGAGTGGGGTTGGCACTGAAGCTTTCTTT	CAWSGVGTEAFF
TRBV13	TRBJ2-5	NA	NA	TGTGCCAGCAGCTTAAGGACACAAGAGACCCAGTACTTC	CASSLRTQETQYF
TRBV29-1	TRBJ1-2	NA	TRBD1	TGCAGCGCCCTGTTACAGGGGAGGGACTATGGCTACACCTTC	CSALLQGRDYGYTF
TRBV7-9	TRBJ1-1	few	NA	TGTGCCAGCAGCTTATCGCCGGGACGTCCTGAAGCTTTCTTT	CASSLSPGRPEAFF
TRBV5-1	TRBJ1-1	NA	NA	TGCGCCAGCAGCTTGGTGGACAACACTGAAGCTTTCTTT	CASSLVDNTEAFF
TRBV6-5	TRBJ1-1	NA	NA	TGTGCCACCAACCGGCAGGGGAGGACTGAAGCTTTCTTT	CATNRQGRTEAFF